The rows below give T cell receptor beta chains drawn from one sample of a study of blood T cell repertoires in COVID-19. Data came from immunoSEQ multiplex PCR; TCRdb stores just in-frame clones and leaves some out. This sample carries around 250,000 clones, around 83% of them seen once, and the ten largest clones take less than 8.5%. What was sequenced was PBMCs or T cells enriched from blood (not recorded which). The source is a woman aged 45-59 years who had been exposed to COVID-19. Both conserved end residues are trimmed from each CDR3. The order of the fields is J gene, V gene, CDR3 protein.

TRBJ2-2 | TRBV27 | ASSLGGLAGNTGELF
TRBJ2-4 | TRBV3-1/TRBV3-2 | ASSQERQGRVAKNIQY
TRBJ1-2 | TRBV29-1 | SVRPGTGGSLRGYT
TRBJ1-2 | TRBV7-2 | AIRGGTNYGYT
TRBJ2-7 | TRBV5-6 | ASSLPLAGLVEQY
TRBJ1-1 | TRBV12-5 | ASAFWNRGEARRVTEAF
TRBJ2-5 | TRBV27 | ASSLSGVGTQY
TRBJ2-7 | TRBV11-2 | ASSLSSAYEQY
TRBJ2-1 | TRBV5-6 | ASSLSPSGGNEQF
TRBJ2-5 | TRBV6-5 | ASKSGGAGSETQY
TRBJ2-7 | TRBV6-6 | ASSRISPGQGSYEQY
TRBJ1-3 | TRBV4-3 | ASSHTGGLGNTIY
TRBJ2-1 | TRBV30 | AWSRPPTSGGAGEQF
TRBJ2-3 | TRBV19 | ASSIDGQGGTDTQY
TRBJ2-5 | TRBV24-1 | ATSDLLDSQETQY
TRBJ2-3 | TRBV18 | ASSPLDRVTSTDTQY
TRBJ1-6 | TRBV5-6 | ASSPQGANSPLH
TRBJ2-5 | TRBV7-8 | ASSLTPGTGRTKTQY
TRBJ1-6 | TRBV2 | ASSPLGTAIRGSPLH
TRBJ1-1 | TRBV7-9 | ASSLGDRGYTEAF
TRBJ1-5 | TRBV5-1 | ASSSGTGRNQPQH
TRBJ2-5 | TRBV19 | ASSVPSPSGGARETQY
TRBJ1-3 | TRBV7-2 | ASSSGLRDTIY
TRBJ2-7 | TRBV7-8 | ASSLGLSYEQY
TRBJ2-1 | TRBV5-4 | ASSFYREEF
TRBJ1-2 | TRBV3-1/TRBV3-2 | ASSQGAGVYGYT
TRBJ1-3 | TRBV7-3 | ASSPGTPENTIY
TRBJ1-4 | TRBV10-3 | AIGAGIGEKLF
TRBJ1-1 | TRBV12-3/TRBV12-4 | ASSLLGGTF
TRBJ1-6 | TRBV19 | ASSIPQTGSPLH
TRBJ2-1 | TRBV19 | ASSIRGLAGGRNEQF
TRBJ1-2 | TRBV5-1 | ASSLEQGGYT
TRBJ1-5 | TRBV6-5 | ASGGTVSSDQPQH
TRBJ1-5 | TRBV24-1 | ATSAGGSNQPQH
TRBJ2-2 | TRBV19 | ATARVKHTGELF
TRBJ1-3 | TRBV28 | ASSLRTGGGSGNTIY
TRBJ1-6 | TRBV27 | ASKVGGRNSPLH
TRBJ1-5 | TRBV6-5 | ASDGQGGRQPQH
TRBJ2-6 | TRBV18 | ASSPSGSGANVLT
TRBJ1-1 | TRBV15 | ATSVGQGGSEAF
TRBJ1-1 | TRBV3-1/TRBV3-2 | ASSQVVSGRAF
TRBJ2-5 | TRBV10-3 | AIRTTGEGGQTQY
TRBJ2-1 | TRBV6-2/TRBV6-3 | ASSLGRDYNEQF
TRBJ1-4 | TRBV6-5 | ASSYTGGEKLF
TRBJ1-2 | TRBV7-2 | ASSQSNYGYT
TRBJ2-7 | TRBV21-1 | ASSKTLDREYCCEQY
TRBJ2-2 | TRBV7-2 | ASSPGQINTGELF
TRBJ1-1 | TRBV18 | ASSLRGTGNTEAF
TRBJ1-1 | TRBV30 | AWRPPTGNEAF
TRBJ2-3 | TRBV2 | ASSGSGTDTQY
TRBJ2-1 | TRBV5-4 | ASSFSARSREQF
TRBJ1-5 | TRBV5-8 | ASSLRVSNQPQH
TRBJ2-2 | TRBV5-8 | ASSSGIHTGELF
TRBJ1-1 | TRBV2 | ASSEEAGTEAF
TRBJ1-4 | TRBV21-1 | ASSRTGRNEKLF
TRBJ1-4 | TRBV30 | ASLLRGSNEKLF
TRBJ2-7 | TRBV7-8 | ASSLKVRDRGDYEQY